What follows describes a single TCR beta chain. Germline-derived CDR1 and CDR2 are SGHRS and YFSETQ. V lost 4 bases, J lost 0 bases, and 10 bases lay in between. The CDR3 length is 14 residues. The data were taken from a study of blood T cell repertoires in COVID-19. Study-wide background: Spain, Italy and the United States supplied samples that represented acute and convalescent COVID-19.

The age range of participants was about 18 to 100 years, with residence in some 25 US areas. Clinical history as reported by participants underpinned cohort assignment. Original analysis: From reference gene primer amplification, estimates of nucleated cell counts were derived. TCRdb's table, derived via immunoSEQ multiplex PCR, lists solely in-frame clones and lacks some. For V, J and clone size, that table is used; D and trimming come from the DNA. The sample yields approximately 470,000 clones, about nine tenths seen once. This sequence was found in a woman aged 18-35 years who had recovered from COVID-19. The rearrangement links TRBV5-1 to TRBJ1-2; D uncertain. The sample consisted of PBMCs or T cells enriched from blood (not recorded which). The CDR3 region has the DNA TGCGCCAGCAGCCCGCGGACTGCTAACTATGGCTACACCTTC. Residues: CASSPRTANYGYTF.